These 25 T cell receptor beta chains were all obtained from the same sample, sequenced in a study of CD8 T cells in Susac syndrome. Random-hexamer reverse transcription was applied to roughly 0.5 to 1 ug RNA. MiXCR, applied by TCRdb to the immunoSEQ multiplex PCR reads, yields one record per CDR3 protein. In the table there are approximately 150,000 distinct CDR3 sequences, over 85% of which are singletons. Material for sequencing was CD4+ T cells from PBMCs. The receptors shown here come from a human donor with multiple sclerosis.

The rearrangement uses TRBV14 and TRBJ1-2; D call uncertain. This CDR3 is 14 amino acids long. CDR1 and CDR2 (germline): SGHDN, FVKESK. The germline V and J ends were trimmed by 2 bases and 5 bases, with 12 bases remaining between them. Here the CDR3 DNA reads TGTGCCAGCAGCCAATGGATTGATCAGTATGGCTACACCTTC. Translated, it gives CASSQWIDQYGYTF.

This rearrangement joins TRBV28 to TRBJ1-6, with 10 positions matching TRBD1. Trimming removed 6 bases from V and 9 bases from J; junction bases left unmatched: 8. Germline loops: CDR1 MDHEN, CDR2 SYDVKM. This CDR3 is 15 amino acids long. Here the CDR3 DNA reads TGTGCCAGCAGGAGCCCCGGGACAGGGGTTTCACCCCTCCACTTT. Its protein is CASRSPGTGVSPLHF.

This chain connects TRBV20-1 to TRBJ2-3, with 8 bases matching TRBD2. The germline CDR1 and CDR2 sequences are DFQATT and SNEGSKA (reference sequence). The junction had 7 bases not matched to a gene; V was cut back by 3 bases and J by 2 bases. There are 15 residues in the CDR3. As DNA, the CDR3 is TGCAGTGCTAGTACCAGCGGGGGCTACACAGATACGCAGTATTTT. It codes for CSASTSGGYTDTQYF.

The V call is TRBV5-1, the J call TRBJ2-5, with TRBD1 matching over 8 bases. Germline V lookup: CDR1 SGHRS, CDR2 YFSETQ. The CDR3 extends over 14 amino acids. Trimming removed 3 bases from V and 5 bases from J; junction bases left unmatched: 6. The CDR3 loop is CASSSTGESETQYF. CDR3 in DNA: TGCGCCAGCAGCTCGACAGGGGAAAGTGAGACCCAGTACTTC.

This chain uses TRBV19 with TRBJ1-1; D may be TRBD1 (5 bases). This CDR3 contains 15 residues. V lost 4 bases and J lost 5, with 17 bases in between. Germline CDR1 reads LNHDA; CDR2 reads SQIVND (reference sequence). The CDR3 DNA follows: TGTGCCAGTAGTACCGCCTGGAGGGGAACGACTGAAGCTTTCTTT. This gives the protein CASSTAWRGTTEAFF.

The chain couples TRBV9 to TRBJ2-1, with 9 bases fitting TRBD2. Trimming at V came to 3 bases and at J to 4 bases, leaving 14 bases not matched to a gene. This CDR3 has 18 amino acids. The germline gives CDR1 SGDLS, CDR2 YYNGEE. CDR3 protein: CASSALAQRTSAYNEQFF. Written as DNA, the CDR3 is TGTGCCAGCAGCGCCCTCGCTCAAAGGACTAGCGCGTACAATGAGCAGTTCTTC.

This chain connects TRBV29-1 to TRBJ2-1; 13 nucleotides align to TRBD2. The CDR3 is 15 amino acids. Germline values: CDR1 SQVTM, CDR2 ANQGSEA. Trimming cost V 4 bases and J 8 bases; bases outside gene matches: 8. CDR3 coding DNA: TGCAGCGTTGGGACTAGCGGGGGACCGGTGGATGAGCAGTTCTTC. Its protein product is CSVGTSGGPVDEQFF.

V and J are TRBV28 and TRBJ2-2; weak D call: TRBD2 (6 bases). Per the germline V gene, CDR1 is MDHEN and CDR2 is SYDVKM. Trimming took 7 bases from V and 1 from J, leaving 7 bases between them. This CDR3 comprises 13 residues. CDR3 loop: CASTGVNTGELFF. Written as DNA, the CDR3 is TGTGCCAGCACGGGAGTGAACACCGGGGAGCTGTTTTTT.

J is TRBJ2-7 and V is TRBV29-1; 8 positions agree with TRBD1. The CDR3 covers 16 residues. The germline V gene has CDR1 SQVTM and CDR2 ANQGSEA. Germline trimming cut 4 bases from V and 3 bases from J; bases unmatched to any gene: 14. The CDR3 reads CSVVWAGQGIGYEQYF. CDR3 in DNA: TGCAGCGTTGTTTGGGCCGGACAGGGAATAGGCTACGAGCAGTACTTC.

V and J are TRBV9 and TRBJ2-5; no clear D gene. CDR1 is SGDLS and CDR2 is YYNGEE in the germline V gene. There are 15 residues in the CDR3. V dropped 0 bases and J dropped 7 bases, with 16 bases sitting between them. The CDR3 is CASSVDGSKGRTQYF. The CDR3 bases are TGTGCCAGCAGCGTAGACGGTTCCAAAGGGCGGACCCAGTACTTC.

This rearrangement joins TRBV7-6 to TRBJ2-1; D uncertain. CDR3 length: 15 amino acids. Germline CDR1 SGHVS, CDR2 FNYEAQ. Trimming removed 4 bases at V and 10 bases at J, with 20 bases between. CDR3 in DNA: TGTGCCAGCAGCTGGAACCTGGACGGCTACGGGGAGCAGTTCTTC. It yields the protein CASSWNLDGYGEQFF.

The rearrangement uses TRBV5-1 and TRBJ2-2; D uncertain. Germline V gene data show CDR1 as SGHRS and CDR2 as YFSETQ. Between the trimmed V and J ends, which lost 4 bases and 2 bases, there was a span of 9 bases. The length of the CDR3 is 14 residues. The CDR3 spells CASSGDGNTGELFF. DNA of the CDR3: TGCGCCAGCAGCGGAGACGGCAACACCGGGGAGCTGTTTTTT. The full variable domain, completed using reference TRBV5-1 and TRBJ2-2, is KAGVTQTPRYLIKTRGQQVTLSCSPISGHRSVSWYQQTPGQGLQFLFEYFSETQRNKGNFPGRFSGRQFSNSRSEMNVSTLELGDSALYLCASSGDGNTGELFFGEGSRLTVL.

The chain couples TRBV10-3 to TRBJ2-1, with TRBD2 as a possible D gene (5 bases). The length of the CDR3 is 16 residues. V was trimmed by 3 bases and J by 0 bases, leaving 12 bases between them. From germline, CDR1 is ENHRY and CDR2 SYGVKD. This CDR3 reads CAISDRSGGSYNEQFF. CDR3 DNA sequence: TGTGCCATCAGTGATCGCAGCGGAGGCTCCTACAATGAGCAGTTCTTC.

The DNA for the CDR3 is TGTGCCAGCATCAACGGACAGGGCCCTTATTCGGGCTATGGCTACACCTTC. Translated, it gives CASINGQGPYSGYGYTF. The chain uses TRBV28 and TRBJ1-2, with TRBD1 matching 8 bases. This CDR3 has 17 amino acids. V dropped 7 bases and J dropped 4; count of bases not matched to a gene: 17. CDR1 MDHEN and CDR2 SYDVKM come from the germline V gene.

The chain is built from TRBV6-5 and TRBJ1-4; maybe TRBD1 (5 bases). Trimming stripped 2 bases from V and 10 bases from J, with 17 bases between. This CDR3 has 15 residues. Germline V gene data show CDR1 as MNHEY and CDR2 as SVGAGI. The CDR3 nucleotides read TGTGCCAGCAGTTACGGGGGGTACGGTGGGGCAAAACTGTTTTTT. As protein: CASSYGGYGGAKLFF.

The chain carries TRBV20-1 and TRBJ2-1; the match to TRBD2 covers 9 bases. Germline-derived CDR1 and CDR2 are DFQATT and SNEGSKA (reference sequence). The junction had 10 bases not matched to a gene; V was cut back by 5 bases and J by 5 bases. The CDR3 spans 15 residues. For the CDR3, the DNA is TGCAGTGCTCCACTCGCGGGGGGGCTCAACAATGAGCAGTTCTTC. Translation gives CSAPLAGGLNNEQFF.

J is TRBJ2-3 and V is TRBV29-1, with 8 bases that match TRBD2. Germline V gene data show CDR1 as SQVTM and CDR2 as ANQGSEA. The CDR3 is 13 residues long. V lost 6 bases, J lost 4 bases, and 6 bases stayed unmatched. For the CDR3, the DNA is TGCAGCGTCGCCAGGACTAGCCCAGATACGCAGTATTTT. It specifies CSVARTSPDTQYF.

The V and J genes are TRBV19 and TRBJ2-3; D ambiguous. This CDR3 contains 15 residues. V lost 3 bases and J 4 bases, leaving 14 bases between the germline ends. Germline CDR1 and CDR2: LNHDA and SQIVND (reference sequence). This CDR3 reads CASSIPGRGPDTQYF. DNA for the CDR3: TGTGCCAGTAGTATTCCCGGACGAGGACCAGATACGCAGTATTTT.

This clonotype has just one count. The gene calls are TRBV20-1 and TRBJ2-1; 7 bases map to TRBD1. The V gene's germline CDR1 is DFQATT and CDR2 SNEGSKA (reference sequence). The CDR3 has 14 amino acids. J gave up 9 bases and V 3 bases, and 11 bases lay outside the gene matches. DNA of the CDR3: TGCAGTGCTAGTGTCGGGACAGTTATGGGTGAGCAGTTCTTC. Translated, it gives CSASVGTVMGEQFF.

The chain links TRBV5-1 to TRBJ2-5; no clear D gene. The CDR3 has 13 residues. Trimming pared 5 bases from V and 2 bases from J, leaving 10 bases between. Germline V gene data show CDR1 as SGHRS and CDR2 as YFSETQ. This CDR3 reads CASRFEAQETQYF. DNA of the CDR3: TGCGCCAGCAGGTTCGAGGCTCAAGAGACCCAGTACTTC. Filled out from reference TRBV5-1 and TRBJ2-5, the complete variable domain reads KAGVTQTPRYLIKTRGQQVTLSCSPISGHRSVSWYQQTPGQGLQFLFEYFSETQRNKGNFPGRFSGRQFSNSRSEMNVSTLELGDSALYLCASRFEAQETQYFGPGTRLLVL.

This CDR3 reads CATSEPDRIGANVLTF. DNA of the CDR3: TGTGCCACCAGTGAACCGGACAGGATCGGGGCCAACGTCCTGACTTTC. The chain joins TRBV24-1 to TRBJ2-6; 7 bases align to TRBD1. J was trimmed by 4 bases and V by 4 bases; bases with no gene match: 6. Germline V gives CDR1 KGHDR, CDR2 SFDVKD. The CDR3 is 16 amino acids.

This sequence joins TRBV6-5 and TRBJ1-1; perhaps TRBD1 as D (6 bases). The CDR3 spans 11 residues. Trimming removed 7 bases at V and 11 bases at J, with 14 bases between. The germline V gene has CDR1 MNHEY and CDR2 SVGAGI. The CDR3 region has the DNA TGTGCCAGCATGGAGCGGGGGGCGGCTTTCTTT. Translation gives CASMERGAAFF.

V is TRBV20-1 and J is TRBJ2-2; TRBD2 agrees at 7 bases. Losses at the gene ends were 5 bases for V and 4 bases for J; bases not matched to a gene: 7. The CDR3 length is 14 residues. Germline assignment: CDR1 DFQATT and CDR2 SNEGSKA (reference sequence). DNA of the CDR3: TGCAGTGCTCCGACTAGCCTCGCCACCGGGGAGCTGTTTTTT. Protein: CSAPTSLATGELFF.

This rearrangement joins TRBV3-1 to TRBJ1-1; a possible D gene is TRBD1 (6 bases). The germline V gene encodes CDR1 LGHDT and CDR2 YNNKEL (reference sequence). This CDR3 comprises 15 residues. V dropped 1 base and J dropped 1 base, with 10 bases sitting between them. CDR3 nucleotide sequence: TGTGCCAGCAGCCAAGGAGAGGGGGGGAACACTGAAGCTTTCTTT. It encodes CASSQGEGGNTEAFF.

This rearrangement joins TRBV3-1 to TRBJ1-1; unclear D gene. This CDR3 has 13 residues. Germline loops: CDR1 LGHDT, CDR2 YNNKEL (reference sequence). The ends were cut back, 8 bases at V and 3 bases at J, with 13 bases in the middle. The CDR3 bases are TGTGCCAGCTCCAAGGACGAGTACACTGAAGCTTTCTTT. It encodes CASSKDEYTEAFF.